These 32 T cell receptor beta chains were all obtained from the same sample, sequenced in a study of response to subunit inactivated influenza vaccine. MiXCR was run by TCRdb on the RT-PCR reads, yielding one entry per CDR3 protein. The data show 500,000 to 550,000 distinct CDR3 sequences, 7.6% seen once. The sequenced sample was PBMCs from blood, obtained roughly 24 months after vaccination. The receptors here all came from a man between 50 and 69 years old who received an inactivated influenza vaccine.

This clonotype occurred many times. V usage is TRBV11-2 and J usage is TRBJ2-1; a possible D gene is TRBD2 (5 bases). The CDR3 is 13 residues long. V lost 0 bases, J lost 9 bases, and 9 bases lay in between. The germline V gene encodes CDR1 SGHAT and CDR2 FQNNGV. CDR3 nucleotides: TGTGCCAGCAGCTTAGATGGCGAGGGTGAGCAGTTCTTC. Its translation is CASSLDGEGEQFF.

This chain joins TRBV7-2 and TRBJ2-7; TRBD1 matches 7 bases. The V segment lost 2 bases and the J segment 6 bases; nucleotides outside the gene matches: 4. The germline gives CDR1 SGHTA, CDR2 FQGNSA. The CDR3 extends over 13 amino acids. For the CDR3, the DNA is TGTGCCAGCAGCTTACCAGACAGGGCCGAGCAGTACTTC. Translation gives CASSLPDRAEQYF.

This clonotype came up many times. The chain has TRBV19 and TRBJ2-1; tentatively, D is TRBD2 (5 bases). The germline V gene has CDR1 LNHDA and CDR2 SQIVND (reference sequence). This CDR3 has 13 residues. V lost 9 bases to trimming and J lost 3 bases, with 12 bases between them. The CDR3 reads CASSPRGYNEQFF. Here the CDR3 DNA reads TGTGCCAGCAGCCCTCGGGGCTACAATGAGCAGTTCTTC.

This chain connects TRBV20-1 to TRBJ1-4; weak D call: TRBD1 (6 bases). The CDR3 sequence is 14 residues long. V gave up 6 bases and J gave up 8 bases, with 19 bases separating them. Germline V gene sequence: CDR1 DFQATT, CDR2 SNEGSKA (reference sequence). This chain's CDR3 is CSADKGGDWEKLFF. As DNA, the CDR3 is TGCAGTGCAGATAAAGGGGGGGATTGGGAAAAACTGTTTTTT.

This clonotype was counted only a few times. The J gene is TRBJ2-1, the V gene TRBV28; 8 nucleotides align to TRBD2. V lost 7 bases, J lost 6 bases, and 11 bases stayed unmatched. This CDR3 has 15 amino acids. Germline V lookup: CDR1 MDHEN, CDR2 SYDVKM. CDR3 DNA: TGTGCCAGCAACTACGGGGGGGCTCGTAGCAATGAGCAGTTCTTC. As protein: CASNYGGARSNEQFF.

This clonotype has only a few counts. This chain uses TRBV12-3 or TRBV12-4 with TRBJ1-2; D is ambiguous. Trimming took off 4 bases at V and 4 bases at J, with 10 bases between the two ends. The CDR3 contains 13 residues. Written as DNA, the CDR3 is TGTGCCAGCAGTTCACGGGAGGGCTATGGCTACACCTTC. Encoded protein: CASSSREGYGYTF.

A few counts support this clonotype. V gene TRBV6-5 combines with J gene TRBJ1-4, with a tentative D call TRBD1 (5 bases). Deletions cut 2 bases from V and 7 bases from J, with 14 bases between. CDR1 is MNHEY and CDR2 is SVGAGI in the germline V gene. The length of the CDR3 is 15 residues. The CDR3 bases are TGTGCCAGCAGTTACACCTCGGGGGTTTTTGAAAAACTGTTTTTT. Protein product: CASSYTSGVFEKLFF.

The chain joins TRBV5-1 to TRBJ2-5; D is unclear. Trimming pared 7 bases from V and 2 bases from J, leaving 18 bases between. The length of the CDR3 is 15 residues. The germline CDR1 and CDR2 sequences are SGHRS and YFSETQ. CDR3 protein: CASDPSGAPQETQYF. The CDR3 DNA reads as TGCGCCAGCGACCCGTCCGGAGCGCCGCAAGAGACCCAGTACTTC.

This clonotype was detected ten times or more. The chain has TRBV20-1 and TRBJ1-1; D unclear. V lost 2 bases and J 4 bases, leaving 17 bases between the germline ends. The CDR3 sequence is 15 residues long. From germline, CDR1 is DFQATT and CDR2 SNEGSKA (reference sequence). CDR3 sequence (DNA): TGCAGTGCTAGACCCGGCTCCAGCGGAGGCACTGAAGCTTTCTTT. This encodes CSARPGSSGGTEAFF.

The V call is TRBV12-3 or TRBV12-4, the J call TRBJ2-5; TRBD2 matches 10 bases. V was pared by 6 bases and J by 2 bases, with 6 bases of the junction left unmatched. The CDR3 is made up of 15 amino acids. In nucleotides, the CDR3 is TGTGCCAGCAGGCCGTTACTAGCGGGACAAGAGACCCAGTACTTC. Its protein is CASRPLLAGQETQYF.

There are many counts of this clonotype. V is TRBV12-3 or TRBV12-4 and J is TRBJ2-4; D is undetermined. The V and J ends lost 5 bases and 9 bases respectively, with 11 bases between them. The CDR3 is 12 residues long. The CDR3 is CASSPSKGIQYF. CDR3 nucleotides: TGTGCCAGCAGTCCCTCTAAAGGCATTCAGTACTTC.

This clonotype has a handful of counts. V and J are TRBV6-1 and TRBJ1-5; D might be TRBD1 (6 bases). The CDR3 length is 15 residues. Trimming removed 5 bases at V and 6 bases at J, with 17 bases between. Germline-derived CDR1 and CDR2 are MNHNS and SASEGT. The CDR3 sequence is CASSPSPGASQPQHF. The CDR3 coding sequence is TGTGCCAGCAGTCCTTCCCCGGGGGCAAGTCAGCCCCAGCATTTT.

At least ten counts were recorded for this clonotype. V and J are TRBV7-8 and TRBJ2-3; D gene uncertain. Trimming shortened V by 1 base and J by 2 bases, and 7 bases separated the two germline ends. The CDR3 runs to 14 residues. Germline V gene data show CDR1 as SGHVS and CDR2 as FQNEAQ. The CDR3 DNA follows: TGTGCCAGCAGCTTAGGGAGACCCACAGATACGCAGTATTTT. It specifies CASSLGRPTDTQYF.

This clonotype was counted many times. The V and J genes are TRBV12-3 or TRBV12-4 and TRBJ2-5; D uncertain. The CDR3 consists of 12 residues. V lost 6 bases, J lost 0 bases, and 5 bases lay in between. This CDR3 reads CASSSDQETQYF. The CDR3 nucleotides are TGTGCCAGCAGCTCTGACCAAGAGACCCAGTACTTC.

This chain uses TRBV6-2 or TRBV6-3 with TRBJ1-2, with D possibly matching TRBD1 (6 bases). The CDR3 has 16 amino acids. From germline, CDR1 is MNHEY and CDR2 SVGEGT. V shed 6 bases and J shed 7 bases, with 24 bases lying between them. The CDR3 coding sequence is TGTGCCAGCAGACCTCCGGGACACATTTGGGTTGCTGGCTACACCTTC. This gives the protein CASRPPGHIWVAGYTF.

This clonotype was detected many times. The rearrangement joins TRBV29-1 to TRBJ1-1; the D is unclear. CDR3 size: 14 residues. In germline, CDR1 is SQVTM, CDR2 ANQGSEA. The V gene lost 3 bases and the J gene lost 0 bases, with 11 bases spanning the gap. The CDR3 coding sequence is TGCAGCGTTGATTCTTCCGGGATGAACACTGAAGCTTTCTTT. Translating gives CSVDSSGMNTEAFF.

This clonotype was seen only a few times. The V and J genes are TRBV6-2 or TRBV6-3 and TRBJ2-1; 9 nucleotides line up with TRBD1. The germline gives CDR1 MNHEY, CDR2 SVGEGT. This CDR3 has 16 amino acids. V dropped 4 bases and J dropped 2; count of bases not matched to a gene: 6. The chain's CDR3 is CASSSPRQGAYNEQFF. The CDR3, as DNA: TGTGCCAGCAGTTCCCCTCGACAGGGGGCCTACAATGAGCAGTTCTTC.

This chain joins TRBV20-1 and TRBJ2-6; D not resolved. Trimming pared 1 base from V and 0 bases from J, leaving 7 bases between. Germline V gene data show CDR1 as DFQATT and CDR2 as SNEGSKA (reference sequence). There are 15 residues in the CDR3. The CDR3 bases are TGCAGTGCTAGAGCGGGTAGCTCTGGGGCCAACGTCCTGACTTTC. Translating gives CSARAGSSGANVLTF.

This clonotype was seen repeatedly, ten times or more. The chain combines TRBV11-2 with TRBJ2-7, with D tentatively TRBD1 (6 bases). Germline lookup yields CDR1 SGHAT and CDR2 FQNNGV. Trimming stripped 1 base from V and 4 bases from J, with 11 bases between. The CDR3 spans 14 residues. The CDR3 spells CASSLGTELYEQYF. Here the CDR3 DNA reads TGTGCCAGCAGCTTAGGGACAGAACTGTACGAGCAGTACTTC.

This clonotype was detected many times. The chain couples TRBV29-1 to TRBJ2-3; no reliable D call. Germline V gene sequence: CDR1 SQVTM, CDR2 ANQGSEA. The ends were cut back, 0 bases at V and 2 bases at J, with 6 bases in the middle. CDR3 length equals 13 residues. CDR3 in DNA: TGCAGCGTTGAAGATTCCGACACAGATACGCAGTATTTT. Its protein is CSVEDSDTDTQYF.

This clonotype showed up many times. This sequence joins TRBV11-1 and TRBJ2-3; the D gene is possibly TRBD1 (6 bases). Trimming removed 5 bases from V and 0 bases from J, with 21 bases in between. Per the germline V gene, CDR1 is SGHAT and CDR2 is FQDESV (reference sequence). This CDR3 spans 18 amino acids. The CDR3 reads CASSRIQTGPSSTDTQYF. CDR3 DNA sequence: TGTGCCAGCAGCAGAATCCAGACAGGACCCTCTAGCACAGATACGCAGTATTTT. The variable domain in full, completed from reference TRBV11-1 and TRBJ2-3, reads EAEVAQSPRYKITEKSQAVAFWCDPISGHATLYWYRQILGQGPELLVQFQDESVVDDSQLPKDRFSAERLKGVDSTLKIQPAELGDSAMYLCASSRIQTGPSSTDTQYFGPGTRLTVL.

Many counts were recorded for this clonotype. This chain connects TRBV5-1 to TRBJ1-1; tentatively, D is TRBD1 (6 bases). Germline V gene sequence: CDR1 SGHRS, CDR2 YFSETQ. The ends were cut back, 1 base at V and 1 base at J, with 8 bases in the middle. The CDR3 totals 14 residues. The CDR3 region has the DNA TGCGCCAGCAGCTTGCGGGGGCGGAACACTGAAGCTTTCTTT. This encodes CASSLRGRNTEAFF.

This clonotype has just a few counts. This chain links TRBV4-3 with TRBJ2-7; D is uncertain. The CDR3 sequence is 15 residues long. The V and J ends lost 0 bases and 1 base respectively, with 10 bases between them. Germline lookup yields CDR1 LGHNA and CDR2 YSLEER. The CDR3: CASSQDWSASYEQYF. The CDR3 bases are TGCGCCAGCAGCCAAGATTGGTCAGCATCCTACGAGCAGTACTTC.

This clonotype was counted a few times. CDR3 protein: CASSQGLIYGYTF. CDR3 bases: TGTGCCAGCAGCCAGGGGCTCATCTATGGCTACACCTTC. The rearrangement uses TRBV3-1 and TRBJ1-2; weak D call: TRBD1 (5 bases). CDR3 length: 13 amino acids. The germline CDR1 and CDR2 sequences are LGHDT and YNNKEL (reference sequence). The germline V and J ends were trimmed by 3 bases and 4 bases, with 9 bases remaining between them. Full variable domain (remainder filled in from reference TRBV3-1 and TRBJ1-2): DTAVSQTPKYLVTQMGNDKSIKCEQNLGHDTMYWYKQDSKKFLKIMFSYNNKELIINETVPNRFSPKSPDKAHLNLHINSLELGDSAVYFCASSQGLIYGYTFGSGTRLTVV.

This sequence joins TRBV27 and TRBJ1-5; D call uncertain. Germline V lookup: CDR1 MNHEY, CDR2 SMNVEV (reference sequence). This CDR3 comprises 16 residues. V lost 1 base to trimming and J lost 7 bases, with 17 bases between them. CDR3 region: CASSLYGDGLWQPQHF. The CDR3 DNA reads as TGTGCCAGCAGTTTATACGGTGACGGGCTCTGGCAGCCCCAGCATTTT.

This clonotype was recorded a few times. The rearrangement joins TRBV15 to TRBJ2-3; D remains ambiguous. Germline assignment: CDR1 LNHNV and CDR2 YYDKDF (reference sequence). V was cut by 4 bases and J by 2 bases, with 16 bases left in between. The CDR3 covers 16 residues. The CDR3 coding sequence is TGTGCCACCAGCATAAAAAAAGTAAGCTTCACAGATACGCAGTATTTT. Protein: CATSIKKVSFTDTQYF.

This clonotype was detected only a few times. This chain uses TRBV11-1 with TRBJ2-3; unclear D gene. Deletions cut 4 bases from V and 1 base from J, with 21 bases between. The CDR3 spans 18 residues. Looked up from germline, CDR1 is SGHAT and CDR2 is FQDESV (reference sequence). The CDR3 here is CASSSVLIWSRGTDTQYF. The CDR3 coding sequence is TGTGCCAGCAGCTCCGTACTCATTTGGAGTCGGGGCACAGATACGCAGTATTTT.

The sample holds a few counts of this clonotype. V gene TRBV29-1 combines with J gene TRBJ1-1; D is ambiguous. CDR1 is SQVTM and CDR2 is ANQGSEA in the germline V gene. V gave up 4 bases and J gave up 2 bases, with 11 bases separating them. The CDR3 length is 13 residues. CDR3 sequence reads: CSVGGVINTEAFF. As DNA, the CDR3 is TGCAGCGTTGGGGGTGTTATTAACACTGAAGCTTTCTTT.

This clonotype was seen a handful of times. This chain uses TRBV4-2 with TRBJ2-5; no firm D call. This CDR3 spans 11 amino acids. Per germline, CDR1 LGHNA and CDR2 YNFKEQ. Trimming cost V 9 bases and J 4 bases, with 9 bases left between them. The CDR3 protein is CASPRLETQYF. The CDR3 DNA sequence: TGTGCCAGTCCGCGGTTAGAGACCCAGTACTTC.

This clonotype was seen many times. CDR3 protein: CASTPGQGLSYEQYF. The DNA of the CDR3 is TGTGCCAGCACTCCGGGACAGGGACTCTCCTACGAGCAGTACTTC. The chain uses TRBV12-3 or TRBV12-4 and TRBJ2-7; TRBD1 matches 9 bases. The CDR3 loop spans 15 amino acids. With V trimmed by 7 bases and J by 0 bases, 7 bases remained unmatched.

This clonotype turned up a few times. This chain joins TRBV6-7 and TRBJ2-5; weak D call: TRBD1 (5 bases). TRBV6-7 is an ORF, with its function uncertain. The germline V and J ends were trimmed by 4 bases and 5 bases, with 14 bases remaining between them. This CDR3 comprises 14 residues. The CDR3 region is CASSSAGHLETQYF. DNA for the CDR3: TGTGCCAGCAGTTCGGCAGGGCACTTGGAGACCCAGTACTTC.

This clonotype appeared a few times. The chain couples TRBV7-2 to TRBJ2-7, with TRBD2 as a possible D gene (6 bases). Trimming pared 5 bases from V and 0 bases from J, leaving 11 bases between. Germline assignment: CDR1 SGHTA and CDR2 FQGNSA. The CDR3 length is 14 residues. CDR3 DNA sequence: TGTGCCAGCAGCCAGCGGGCCCACTCCTACGAGCAGTACTTC. As protein: CASSQRAHSYEQYF.